This T cell receptor beta chain appears in the sequencing data of a study of post-analysis software for immune sequencing data. Turning to this clonotype: The antigen is undetermined.

General study results and limits: Comparison of patients with controls showed five TRBV segments more frequent in patients, TRBV5-6, TRBV5-1 and TRBV20-1 among them.

TCR beta cDNA libraries had unique molecular identifiers. TCRdb re-derived calls from the PCR reads in MiXCR, one entry per CDR3 protein. The sample contains some 370,000 distinct CDR3 sequences, roughly 35% of which appear only once. Trimming removed 8 bases at V and 4 bases at J, with 8 bases between. Germline V gene sequence: CDR1 MNHEY, CDR2 SMNVEV (reference sequence). The length of the CDR3 is 11 residues. The source of this sequence is a girl aged 10 to 17 with multiple sclerosis. Specimen: blood. The chain employs TRBV27 and TRBJ1-2, with D possibly being TRBD1 (6 bases). CDR3 amino acids: CASLGGYGYTF. CDR3 sequence (DNA): TGTGCCAGCTTAGGGGGCTATGGCTACACCTTC.